This TCR beta chain is drawn from a study of early T cells in non-severe SARS-CoV-2 infection. At the level of the study: Sequenced material consisted of bulk RNA (from unsorted whole blood), and chains were unpaired. General study results and limits: Using VDJdb, the matching emphasized anti-spike CD8 responses while missing private and CD4 specificities.

There are 14 residues in the CDR3. In germline, CDR1 is DFQATT, CDR2 SNEGSKA (reference sequence). Trimming removed 6 bases at V and 0 bases at J, with 14 bases between. This clonotype was seen a handful of times. Its specificity is unknown. TCRdb used MiXCR to reprocess the 5' RACE reads, holding one entry per CDR3 protein. The data show 87,000 or so distinct CDR3 sequences, around an eighth seen once. The sample was whole blood. This rearrangement joins TRBV20-1 to TRBJ1-2; D not certain. This receptor was identified in an adult who was a healthcare worker with PCR-confirmed SARS-CoV-2 infection or an uninfected control (not recorded which). The DNA for the CDR3 is TGCAGTGCCCCGACGCCCAATTCTAACTATGGCTACACCTTC. It specifies CSAPTPNSNYGYTF.